The present TCR beta chain was sequenced within a study of CD8+ T cells in alopecia areata. From germline, CDR1 is MNHNY and CDR2 SVGAGI (reference sequence). Trimming removed 2 bases from V and 8 bases from J, with 9 bases in between. This CDR3 spans 12 amino acids. This clone was observed a single time. RNA was isolated and reverse transcribed to cDNA, the sequencing template. Clones were read by immunoSEQ multiplex PCR, and TCRdb kept only the in-frame ones, dropping some. The profile shows 110,000 or so clones, 35% to 40% of them singletons. Material for sequencing was CD4+ T cells sorted from blood. The chain recombines TRBV6-6 with TRBJ1-2, with D possibly being TRBD1 (6 bases). The clonotype originates from a human donor with alopecia areata. The CDR3 DNA is TGTGCCAGCAGTTACCCTCAGGGGGGCTACACCTTC. It specifies CASSYPQGGYTF.